The 23 T cell receptor beta chains below all came from one sample that was sequenced in a study of blood T cell repertoires in COVID-19 (dated by TCRdb to about 2020). Library preparation employed the immunoSEQ multiplex PCR assay. TCRdb stores this immuneACCESS table with in-frame sequences only. Part of the clones is absent; in the studies checked, under half of the shortfall reflects unresolved V genes, and no reason is known for the rest. The sample table holds roughly 100,000 clones, of which 88% were seen once. In total, the top ten clones hold roughly 3.5% of the sample. The source material was peripheral blood. These TCRs come from a human donor in a cohort sampled during active COVID-19.

This chain joins TRBV6-5 and TRBJ2-5, with 9 positions matching TRBD1. V dropped 5 bases and J dropped 5; count of bases not matched to a gene: 6. Looked up from germline, CDR1 is MNHEY and CDR2 is SVGAGI. CDR3 length equals 14 residues. CDR3 protein: CASSRNRGRETQYF. The DNA of the CDR3 is TGTGCCAGCAGTCGGAACAGGGGGCGGGAGACCCAGTACTTC.

The rearrangement links TRBV5-1 to TRBJ2-7, with 7 nucleotides matching TRBD1. The germline CDR1 and CDR2 sequences are SGHRS and YFSETQ. The CDR3 runs to 17 residues. Trimming took 2 bases from V and 0 from J; bases not matched to a gene: 11. CDR3 protein: CASSLRGGADRSYEQYF. DNA of the CDR3: TGCGCCAGCAGCTTAAGAGGGGGCGCCGATCGCTCCTACGAGCAGTACTTC. Supplemented by reference TRBV5-1 and TRBJ2-7, the full variable domain reads KAGVTQTPRYLIKTRGQQVTLSCSPISGHRSVSWYQQTPGQGLQFLFEYFSETQRNKGNFPGRFSGRQFSNSRSEMNVSTLELGDSALYLCASSLRGGADRSYEQYFGPGTRLTVT.

The gene calls are TRBV29-1 and TRBJ2-6; 7 bases are a match to TRBD1. The CDR3 has 16 amino acids. Germline-derived CDR1 and CDR2 are SQVTM and ANQGSEA. V was pared by 4 bases and J by 3 bases, with 9 bases of the junction left unmatched. In DNA, the CDR3 is TGCAGCGTTGTCCTCAGGGGGTGGTTTGGGGCCAACGTCCTGACTTTC. Its protein is CSVVLRGWFGANVLTF.

V and J are TRBV7-2 and TRBJ2-2, with D possibly TRBD1 on 6 matching bases. The CDR3 is 13 residues long. Deletions cut 4 bases from V and 5 bases from J, with 8 bases between. Germline values: CDR1 SGHTA, CDR2 FQGNSA. Here the CDR3 reads CASSSRGTGELFF. CDR3 sequence (DNA): TGTGCCAGCAGCTCTAGGGGGACCGGGGAGCTGTTTTTT.

The chain is built from TRBV15 and TRBJ2-3; tentative D call: TRBD2 (6 bases). V gave up 1 base and J gave up 6 bases, with 17 bases separating them. This CDR3 contains 16 residues. Germline V gene data show CDR1 as LNHNV and CDR2 as YYDKDF (reference sequence). CDR3 region: CATSRARGEAGDTQYF. For the CDR3, the DNA is TGTGCCACCAGCAGAGCCCGCGGGGAGGCGGGGGATACGCAGTATTTT. Full variable domain (rest looked up from reference TRBV15 and TRBJ2-3): DAMVIQNPRYQVTQFGKPVTLSCSQTLNHNVMYWYQQKSSQAPKLLFHYYDKDFNNEADTPDNFQSRRPNTSFCFLDIRSPGLGDTAMYLCATSRARGEAGDTQYFGPGTRLTVL.

The chain uses TRBV6-5 and TRBJ1-4; D unresolved. Germline V CDR1 and CDR2: MNHEY, SVGAGI. Trimming cost V 2 bases and J 7 bases, with 11 bases left between them. This CDR3 has 14 residues. The CDR3, as DNA: TGTGCCAGCAGTTACGAGCCACGGGGTGAAAAACTGTTTTTT. Protein sequence: CASSYEPRGEKLFF.

V gene TRBV11-2 combines with J gene TRBJ2-5; TRBD2 aligns across 13 bases. V trimming: 5 bases; J trimming: 5 bases; junction bases outside the gene matches: 8. Germline V gene sequence: CDR1 SGHAT, CDR2 FQNNGV. The CDR3 spans 16 residues. The CDR3 coding sequence is TGTGCCAGCAGCCCGGGACTAGCGGGGCCCTGGGAGACCCAGTACTTC. Encoded protein: CASSPGLAGPWETQYF. Based on the CDR3 plus reference TRBV11-2 and TRBJ2-5, the full variable domain is EAGVAQSPRYKIIEKRQSVAFWCNPISGHATLYWYQQILGQGPKLLIQFQNNGVVDDSQLPKDRFSAERLKGVDSTLKIQPAKLEDSAVYLCASSPGLAGPWETQYFGPGTRLLVL.

In nucleotides, the CDR3 is TGCGCCAGCAGCTTGCCGGCTAGCTCCTACGAGCAGTACTTC. It specifies CASSLPASSYEQYF. The chain is built from TRBV5-1 and TRBJ2-7, with no clear D. Trimming took 1 base from V and 0 from J, leaving 8 bases between them. The CDR3 is made up of 14 amino acids. Germline V gene sequence: CDR1 SGHRS, CDR2 YFSETQ.

V usage is TRBV29-1 and J usage is TRBJ1-1; 7 nucleotides match TRBD1. This CDR3 comprises 12 residues. Germline V gene lookup returns CDR1 SQVTM and CDR2 ANQGSEA. V dropped 7 bases and J dropped 5; count of bases not matched to a gene: 7. CDR3 in amino acids: CSARDRVTEAFF. CDR3 DNA: TGCAGCGCCAGAGACAGGGTGACTGAAGCTTTCTTT.

This chain connects TRBV7-6 to TRBJ2-3; D call uncertain. With 5 bases removed from V and 3 bases from J, the gap between germline ends came to 6 bases. The CDR3 spans 12 residues. Looked up from germline, CDR1 is SGHVS and CDR2 is FNYEAQ. CDR3 in DNA: TGTGCCAGCAGCCTGAGTACAGATACGCAGTATTTT. Translated, it gives CASSLSTDTQYF.

This chain links TRBV2 with TRBJ1-5; D perhaps matches TRBD1 (5 bases). In germline, CDR1 is SNHLY, CDR2 FYNNEI. The ends were cut back, 5 bases at V and 7 bases at J, with 18 bases in the middle. The CDR3 has 15 amino acids. The CDR3 is CASSPGLGGKQPQHF. The CDR3 DNA sequence: TGTGCCAGCAGTCCGGGACTCGGAGGGAAACAGCCCCAGCATTTT. The full variable domain, in which reference TRBV2 and TRBJ1-5 provide the parts outside the CDR3, is EPEVTQTPSHQVTQMGQEVILRCVPISNHLYFYWYRQILGQKVEFLVSFYNNEISEKSEIFDDQFSVERPDGSNFTLKIRSTKLEDSAMYFCASSPGLGGKQPQHFGDGTRLSIL.

A single count supports this clone. The rearrangement uses TRBV7-8 and TRBJ2-7; a weak D match, TRBD2 (7 bases). Germline-derived CDR1 and CDR2 are SGHVS and FQNEAQ. Deletions cut 4 bases from V and 3 bases from J, with 13 bases between. This CDR3 is 14 amino acids long. The CDR3 DNA sequence: TGTGCCAGCAGCTCTGAGGGGGGGCTCTACGAGCAGTACTTC. Amino acid sequence: CASSSEGGLYEQYF.

The chain carries TRBV6-5 and TRBJ2-2; a possible D gene is TRBD1 (5 bases). This CDR3 is built from 14 residues. Germline CDR1 MNHEY, CDR2 SVGAGI. Deletions cut 4 bases from V and 1 base from J, with 7 bases between. This CDR3 reads CASSLTGNTGELFF. The CDR3 region has the DNA TGTGCCAGCAGTTTAACAGGGAACACCGGGGAGCTGTTTTTT.

In DNA form, the CDR3 reads TGCAGCGTTGCGAGACTAGCGGGAACAGATACGCAGTATTTT. Protein product: CSVARLAGTDTQYF. V usage is TRBV29-1 and J usage is TRBJ2-3; 11 bases line up with TRBD2. Germline V gives CDR1 SQVTM, CDR2 ANQGSEA. V gave up 4 bases and J gave up 3 bases; unmatched junction bases: 3. The CDR3 contains 14 residues.

The chain recombines TRBV9 with TRBJ1-2, with 8 positions matching TRBD1. In germline, CDR1 is SGDLS, CDR2 YYNGEE. The J segment lost 0 bases and the V segment lost 0 bases, leaving 7 bases of the junction unmatched. The CDR3 has 17 residues. The CDR3 is CASSVEGQGAANYGYTF. CDR3 nucleotide sequence: TGTGCCAGCAGCGTAGAGGGGCAGGGGGCAGCTAACTATGGCTACACCTTC.

This chain joins TRBV6-5 and TRBJ2-5, with TRBD2 matching 13 bases. Germline CDR1 and CDR2: MNHEY and SVGAGI. This CDR3 is built from 15 residues. The J segment lost 5 bases and the V segment lost 6 bases, leaving 6 bases of the junction unmatched. The CDR3 DNA is TGTGCCAGCAGGGGACTAGCGGGATCTTGGGAGACCCAGTACTTC. Its translation is CASRGLAGSWETQYF.

V is TRBV19 and J is TRBJ1-5; 9 bases align to TRBD1. The CDR3 length is 15 residues. V trimming: 7 bases; J trimming: 0 bases; junction bases outside the gene matches: 4. Looked up from germline, CDR1 is LNHDA and CDR2 is SQIVND (reference sequence). CDR3 in amino acids: CASTDRGFSNQPQHF. The CDR3 coding sequence is TGTGCCAGTACTGACAGGGGGTTTAGCAATCAGCCCCAGCATTTT.

V gene TRBV20-1 combines with J gene TRBJ1-1; D uncertain. The germline V gene has CDR1 DFQATT and CDR2 SNEGSKA (reference sequence). V lost 3 bases to trimming and J lost 7 bases, with 6 bases between them. The CDR3 contains 10 residues. The CDR3 is CSARRLEAFF. Written as DNA, the CDR3 is TGCAGTGCTAGGAGGCTTGAAGCTTTCTTT.

CDR3 amino acids: CASSESGGIGGIFTRAFF. The CDR3 DNA sequence: TGTGCCAGCAGTGAATCTGGGGGAATTGGGGGGATATTTACGAGAGCTTTCTTT. The chain carries TRBV25-1 and TRBJ1-1; the D gene is possibly TRBD1 (5 bases). The length of the CDR3 is 18 residues. Trimming pared 1 base from V and 10 bases from J, leaving 28 bases between. The V gene's germline CDR1 is MGHDK and CDR2 SYGVNS.

The chain combines TRBV5-4 with TRBJ2-7; 7 nucleotides match TRBD2. The CDR3 covers 14 residues. J lost 7 bases, V lost 4 bases, and 11 bases had no gene match. Germline CDR1 SGHNT, CDR2 YYREEE (reference sequence). CDR3 protein: CASSHGAGTEEQYF. The CDR3 bases are TGTGCCAGCAGCCATGGAGCGGGGACCGAGGAGCAGTACTTC.

The genes are TRBV6-5 and TRBJ1-1, with D possibly being TRBD1 (5 bases). This CDR3 has 13 amino acids. Germline-derived CDR1 and CDR2 are MNHEY and SVGAGI. Trimming removed 6 bases from V and 5 bases from J, with 13 bases in between. In nucleotides, the CDR3 is TGTGCCAGCAGCCGGCGTGGGGGGACTGAAGCTTTCTTT. Encoded protein: CASSRRGGTEAFF.

This clone was picked up one time. The chain links TRBV19 to TRBJ1-1, with TRBD1 as a possible D gene (6 bases). CDR1 LNHDA and CDR2 SQIVND come from the germline V gene (reference sequence). Trimming stripped 5 bases from V and 1 base from J, with 11 bases between. CDR3 length: 14 amino acids. This CDR3 is CASSPGHTNTEAFF. CDR3 bases: TGTGCCAGTAGTCCGGGACATACGAACACTGAAGCTTTCTTT.

This clone appeared once. The gene calls are TRBV20-1 and TRBJ1-4, with D possibly TRBD1 on 6 matching bases. Germline V lookup: CDR1 DFQATT, CDR2 SNEGSKA (reference sequence). With 3 bases removed from V and 8 bases from J, the gap between germline ends came to 13 bases. The CDR3 runs to 13 residues. Here the CDR3 reads CSASRGGSEKLFF. The CDR3 DNA follows: TGCAGTGCTAGTAGGGGGGGCAGCGAAAAACTGTTTTTT.